The present TCR beta chain was sequenced within a study of blood T cell repertoires in COVID-19. Study information: The United States, Italy and Spain supplied acute and convalescent COVID-19 samples.

This clone appeared a few times. Per the authors' pipeline: Using reference gene primer amplification, nucleated cell counts were estimated. Profiled with immunoSEQ multiplex PCR; TCRdb holds only in-frame clones, not every one. That table supplies the V and J calls and clone size; D and trimming were determined from the DNA. The sample has some 240,000 clones; around 86% are singletons. Adults between roughly 18 and 95 years of age took part from some 25 US areas. This CDR3 contains 14 residues. The material sequenced was PBMCs or T cells enriched from blood (not recorded which). The V call is TRBV21-1, the J call TRBJ1-1. TRBV21-1 is deemed a pseudogene. The sequence came from a middle-aged woman with acute COVID-19. The CDR3 nucleotides are TGTGCCAGCAGCTGTCGACTGCCGAACACTGAAGCTTTCTTT. Its protein is CASSCRLPNTEAFF.